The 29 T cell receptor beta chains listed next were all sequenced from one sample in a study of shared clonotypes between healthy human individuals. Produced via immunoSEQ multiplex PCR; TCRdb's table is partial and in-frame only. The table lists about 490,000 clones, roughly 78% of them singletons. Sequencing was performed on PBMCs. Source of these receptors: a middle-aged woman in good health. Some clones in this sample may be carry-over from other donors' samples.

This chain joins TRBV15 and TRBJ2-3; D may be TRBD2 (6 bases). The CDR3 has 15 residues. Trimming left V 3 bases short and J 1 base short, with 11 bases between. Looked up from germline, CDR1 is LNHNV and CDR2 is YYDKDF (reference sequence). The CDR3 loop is CATSRGDWGTDTQYF. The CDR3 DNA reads TGTGCCACCAGCAGGGGGGACTGGGGCACAGATACGCAGTATTTT. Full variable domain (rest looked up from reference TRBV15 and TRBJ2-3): DAMVIQNPRYQVTQFGKPVTLSCSQTLNHNVMYWYQQKSSQAPKLLFHYYDKDFNNEADTPDNFQSRRPNTSFCFLDIRSPGLGDTAMYLCATSRGDWGTDTQYFGPGTRLTVL.

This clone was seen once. The CDR3 region is CASSPPGSGNSYNEQFF. Here the CDR3 DNA reads TGTGCCAGCAGCCCCCCGGGGAGCGGGAACTCCTACAATGAGCAGTTCTTC. The chain employs TRBV7-9 and TRBJ2-1, with TRBD2 matching over 7 bases. Trimming took 5 bases from V and 0 from J; bases not matched to a gene: 10. Germline CDR1 is SEHNR and CDR2 is FQNEAQ (reference sequence). CDR3 length: 17 amino acids.

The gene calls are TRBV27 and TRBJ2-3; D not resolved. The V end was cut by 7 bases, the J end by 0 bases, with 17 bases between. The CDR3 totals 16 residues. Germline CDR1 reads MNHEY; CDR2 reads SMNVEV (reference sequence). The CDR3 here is CASTPWTGLSTDTQYF. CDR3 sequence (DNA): TGTGCCAGCACACCCTGGACGGGCCTTAGCACAGATACGCAGTATTTT.

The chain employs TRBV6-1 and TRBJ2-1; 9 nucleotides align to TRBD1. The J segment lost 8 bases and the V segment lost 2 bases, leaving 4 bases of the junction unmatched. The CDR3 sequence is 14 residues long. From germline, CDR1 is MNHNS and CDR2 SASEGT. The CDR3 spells CASSENRGPDEQFF. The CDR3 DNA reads TGTGCCAGCAGTGAAAACAGGGGGCCTGATGAGCAGTTCTTC.

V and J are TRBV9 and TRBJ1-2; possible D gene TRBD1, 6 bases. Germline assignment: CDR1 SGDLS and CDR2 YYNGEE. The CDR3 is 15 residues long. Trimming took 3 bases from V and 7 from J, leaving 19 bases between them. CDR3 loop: CASSAQGSDSGGYTF. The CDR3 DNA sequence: TGTGCCAGCAGCGCACAGGGATCCGACTCCGGTGGCTACACCTTC.

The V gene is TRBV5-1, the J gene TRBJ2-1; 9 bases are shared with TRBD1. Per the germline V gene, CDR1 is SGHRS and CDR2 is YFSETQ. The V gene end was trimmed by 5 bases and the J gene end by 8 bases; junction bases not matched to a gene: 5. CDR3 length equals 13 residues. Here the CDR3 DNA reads TGCGCCAGCAGTCCTACAGGGGGCGATGAGCAGTTCTTC. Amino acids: CASSPTGGDEQFF.

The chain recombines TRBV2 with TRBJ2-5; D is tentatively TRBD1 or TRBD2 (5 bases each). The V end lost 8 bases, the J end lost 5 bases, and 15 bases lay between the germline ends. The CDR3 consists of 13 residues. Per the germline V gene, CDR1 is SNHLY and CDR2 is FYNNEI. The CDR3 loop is CASRDLRGETQYF. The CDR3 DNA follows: TGTGCCAGCCGGGACCTCCGGGGTGAGACCCAGTACTTC.

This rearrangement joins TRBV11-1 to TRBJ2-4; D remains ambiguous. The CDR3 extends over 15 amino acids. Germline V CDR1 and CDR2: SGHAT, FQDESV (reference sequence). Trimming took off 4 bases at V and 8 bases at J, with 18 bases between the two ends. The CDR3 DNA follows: TGTGCCAGCAGCTACAAAGGCTACCTAAAAGACATTCAGTACTTC. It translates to CASSYKGYLKDIQYF.

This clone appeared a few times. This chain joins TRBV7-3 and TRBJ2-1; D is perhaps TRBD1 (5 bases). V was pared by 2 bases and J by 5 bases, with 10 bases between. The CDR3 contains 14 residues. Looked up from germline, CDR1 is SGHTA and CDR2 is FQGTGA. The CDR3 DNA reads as TGTGCCAGCAGCTTAGCAGGGTCGGACAATGAGCAGTTCTTC. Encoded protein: CASSLAGSDNEQFF.

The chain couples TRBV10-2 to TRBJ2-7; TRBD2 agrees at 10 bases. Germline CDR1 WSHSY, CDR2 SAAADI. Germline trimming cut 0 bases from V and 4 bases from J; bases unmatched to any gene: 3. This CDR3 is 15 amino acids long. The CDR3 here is CASSESSGLAYEQYF. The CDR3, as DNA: TGCGCCAGCAGTGAGTCATCGGGACTAGCGTACGAGCAGTACTTC.

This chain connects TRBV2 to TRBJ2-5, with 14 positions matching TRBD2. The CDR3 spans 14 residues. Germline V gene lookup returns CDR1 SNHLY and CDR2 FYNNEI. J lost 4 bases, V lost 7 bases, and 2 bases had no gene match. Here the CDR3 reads CASIGLAGGETQYF. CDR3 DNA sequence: TGTGCCAGCATTGGACTAGCGGGAGGAGAGACCCAGTACTTC.

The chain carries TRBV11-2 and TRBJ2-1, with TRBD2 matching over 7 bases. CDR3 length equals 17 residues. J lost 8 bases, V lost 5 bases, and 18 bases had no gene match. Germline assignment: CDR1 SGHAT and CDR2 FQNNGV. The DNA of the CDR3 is TGTGCCAGCAGCCCGCCCCGGGGCGGGAGCTTCATCGATGAGCAGTTCTTC. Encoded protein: CASSPPRGGSFIDEQFF.

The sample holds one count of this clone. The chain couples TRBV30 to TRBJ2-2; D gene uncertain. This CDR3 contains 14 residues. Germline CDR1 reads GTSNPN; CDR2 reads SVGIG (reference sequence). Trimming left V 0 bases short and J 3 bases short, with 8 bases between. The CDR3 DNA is TGTGCCTGGAGTGTGGCGGAGTACACCGGGGAGCTGTTTTTT. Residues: CAWSVAEYTGELFF.

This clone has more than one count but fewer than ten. The CDR3 DNA is TGTGCCACCAGCGCAGAGTACACACTCGGCACTGAAGCTTTCTTT. This sequence encodes CATSAEYTLGTEAFF. The rearrangement joins TRBV15 to TRBJ1-1; D unresolved. V lost 5 bases and J lost 4, with 17 bases in between. The CDR3 totals 15 residues. Looked up from germline, CDR1 is LNHNV and CDR2 is YYDKDF (reference sequence).

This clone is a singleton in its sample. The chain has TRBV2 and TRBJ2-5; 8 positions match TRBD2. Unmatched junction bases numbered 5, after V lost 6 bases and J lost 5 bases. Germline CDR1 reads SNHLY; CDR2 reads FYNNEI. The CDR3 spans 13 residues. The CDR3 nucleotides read TGTGCCAGCAGAGCGGGAGTGTCGGAGACCCAGTACTTC. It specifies CASRAGVSETQYF.

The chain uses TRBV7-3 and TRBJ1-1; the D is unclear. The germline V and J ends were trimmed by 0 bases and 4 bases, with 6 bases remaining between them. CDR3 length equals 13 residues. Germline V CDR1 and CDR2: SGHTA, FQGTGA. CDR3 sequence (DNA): TGTGCCAGCAGCTTAACGGAGGGCACTGAAGCTTTCTTT. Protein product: CASSLTEGTEAFF.

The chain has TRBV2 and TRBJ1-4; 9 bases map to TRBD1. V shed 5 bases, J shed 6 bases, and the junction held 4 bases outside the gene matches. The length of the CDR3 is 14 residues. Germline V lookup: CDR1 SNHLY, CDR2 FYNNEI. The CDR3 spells CASSRDRVDEKLFF. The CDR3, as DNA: TGTGCCAGCAGTAGGGACAGGGTGGATGAAAAACTGTTTTTT.

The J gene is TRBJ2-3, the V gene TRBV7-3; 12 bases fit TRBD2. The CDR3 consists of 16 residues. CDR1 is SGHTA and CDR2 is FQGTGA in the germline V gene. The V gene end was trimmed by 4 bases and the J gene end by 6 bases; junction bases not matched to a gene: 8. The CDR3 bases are TGTGCCAGCAGCTCGAAACTAGCGGGAGGTTTGGATACGCAGTATTTT. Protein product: CASSSKLAGGLDTQYF.

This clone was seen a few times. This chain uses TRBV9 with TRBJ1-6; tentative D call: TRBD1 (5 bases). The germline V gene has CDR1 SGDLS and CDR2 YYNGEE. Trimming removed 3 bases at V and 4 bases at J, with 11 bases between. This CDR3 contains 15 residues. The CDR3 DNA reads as TGTGCCAGCAGCGCAGGGAGGTCTTATAATTCACCCCTCCACTTT. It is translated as CASSAGRSYNSPLHF.

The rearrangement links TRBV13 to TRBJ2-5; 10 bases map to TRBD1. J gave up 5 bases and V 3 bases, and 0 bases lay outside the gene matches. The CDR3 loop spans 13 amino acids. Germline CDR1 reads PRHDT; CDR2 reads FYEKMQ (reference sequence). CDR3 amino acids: CASSLDRGETQYF. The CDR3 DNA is TGTGCCAGCAGCTTGGACAGGGGGGAGACCCAGTACTTC.

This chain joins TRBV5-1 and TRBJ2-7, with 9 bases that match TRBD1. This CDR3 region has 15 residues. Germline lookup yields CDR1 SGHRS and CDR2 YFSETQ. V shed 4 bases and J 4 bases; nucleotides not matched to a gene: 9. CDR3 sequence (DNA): TGCGCCAGCAGCCCTCGACAGGGGGATTTGTACGAGCAGTACTTC. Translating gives CASSPRQGDLYEQYF.

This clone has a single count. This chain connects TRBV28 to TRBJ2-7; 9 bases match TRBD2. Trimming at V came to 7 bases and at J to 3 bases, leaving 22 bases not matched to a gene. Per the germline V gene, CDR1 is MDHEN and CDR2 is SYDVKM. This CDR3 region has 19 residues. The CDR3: CASTPRVLAGRLRGYEQYF. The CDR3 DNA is TGTGCCAGCACCCCCCGGGTCCTAGCGGGAAGATTGAGGGGCTACGAGCAGTACTTC.

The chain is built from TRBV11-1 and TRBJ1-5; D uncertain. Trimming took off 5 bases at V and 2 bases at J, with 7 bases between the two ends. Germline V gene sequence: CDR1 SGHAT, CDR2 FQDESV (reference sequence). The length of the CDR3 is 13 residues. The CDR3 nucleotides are TGTGCCAGCAGCGTAAGGGGCAATCAGCCCCAGCATTTT. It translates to CASSVRGNQPQHF.

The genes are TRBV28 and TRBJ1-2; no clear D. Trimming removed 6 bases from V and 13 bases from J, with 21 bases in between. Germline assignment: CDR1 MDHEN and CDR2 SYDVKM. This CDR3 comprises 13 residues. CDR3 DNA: TGTGCCAGCAGACCCAACCTAGGGCAGACAAGCACCTTC. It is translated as CASRPNLGQTSTF.

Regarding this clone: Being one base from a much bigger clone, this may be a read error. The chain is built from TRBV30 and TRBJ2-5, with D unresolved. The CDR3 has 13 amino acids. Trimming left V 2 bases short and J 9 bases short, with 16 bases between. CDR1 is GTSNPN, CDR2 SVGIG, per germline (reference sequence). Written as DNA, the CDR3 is TGTGCCTGGAGTCCCGTAGCCTCCGTGGCCCAGTACTTC. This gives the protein CAWSPVASVAQYF.

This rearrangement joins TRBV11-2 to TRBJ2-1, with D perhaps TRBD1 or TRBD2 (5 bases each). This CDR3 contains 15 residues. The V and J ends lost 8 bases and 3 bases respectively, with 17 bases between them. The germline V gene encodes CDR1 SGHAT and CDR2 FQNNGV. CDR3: CASGPGRALYNEQFF. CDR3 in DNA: TGTGCCAGCGGGCCGGGGCGGGCCCTCTACAATGAGCAGTTCTTC.

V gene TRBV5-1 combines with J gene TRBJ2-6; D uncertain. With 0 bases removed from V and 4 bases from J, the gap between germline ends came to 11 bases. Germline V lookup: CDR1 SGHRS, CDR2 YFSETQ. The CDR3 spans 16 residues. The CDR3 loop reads CASSLVGSLGANVLTF. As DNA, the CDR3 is TGCGCCAGCAGCTTGGTGGGGTCTCTGGGGGCCAACGTCCTGACTTTC.

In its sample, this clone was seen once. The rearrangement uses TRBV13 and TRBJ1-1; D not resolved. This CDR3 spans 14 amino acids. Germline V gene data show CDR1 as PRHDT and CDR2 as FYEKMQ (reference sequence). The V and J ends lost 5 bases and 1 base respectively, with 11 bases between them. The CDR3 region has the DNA TGTGCCAGCAGCCCTCCGTGGGGGAACACTGAAGCTTTCTTT. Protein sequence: CASSPPWGNTEAFF.

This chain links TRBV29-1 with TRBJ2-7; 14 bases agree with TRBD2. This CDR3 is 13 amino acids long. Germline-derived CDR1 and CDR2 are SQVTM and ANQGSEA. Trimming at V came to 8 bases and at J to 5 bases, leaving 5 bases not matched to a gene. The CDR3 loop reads CSTGTSGSNEQYF. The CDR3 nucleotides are TGCAGCACTGGGACTAGCGGGAGCAACGAGCAGTACTTC.